This TCR beta chain was profiled in a study of vaccination effects on CD4 cells after COVID-19. General study findings and limits: In healthy vaccinees, only 1 of 255 vaccine-induced clones cross-reacted with common cold coronaviruses.

Comments on this clone: Its antigen is unidentified.

The V and J ends lost 2 bases and 2 bases respectively, with 25 bases between them. The CDR3 is 19 residues long. CDR1 GTSNPN and CDR2 SVGIG come from the germline V gene (reference sequence). Method: immunoSEQ multiplex PCR; TCRdb's copy keeps in-frame clones and lacks some. The profile shows about 55,000 clones, roughly 70% of them singletons. Expansion of antigen-specific CD4+ T cells with viral peptide pools was carried out by the ViraFEST assay before sequencing. CD4+ T cell isolation took place after 10 days of culture. None of the vaccinated had previously contracted SARS-CoV-2, and their nucleocapsid antibodies tested negative.

The material sequenced was CD4+ T cells from PBMCs cultured with SARS-CoV-2 spike peptides, taken before COVID-19 vaccination. V and J are TRBV30 and TRBJ1-3; TRBD1 is a possible D gene (6 bases). The TCR was taken from a human donor who received a COVID-19 vaccine. CDR3 protein: CAWSILRRTAPRAGNTIYF. CDR3 coding DNA: TGTGCCTGGAGTATCCTACGCCGGACAGCTCCACGGGCTGGAAACACCATATATTTT.